This entry is about one T cell receptor (beta chain). This sample was included in a study of blood T cell repertoires in COVID-19. Looking at the study overall: COVID-19 samples, acute and convalescent, were from the United States, Italy and Spain. In each case, the material was cDNA or gDNA derived from T cells, B-cell-depleted T cells, or PBMCs.

Clinical histories supplied by participants themselves formed the basis of cohort assignment. Assay used: immunoSEQ multiplex PCR; TCRdb lists only in-frame clones, some missing. The sample includes 150,000 or so clones, over 75% seen only once; the top ten take more than 9.5%. V was pared by 0 bases and J by 0 bases, with 11 bases between. There are 16 residues in the CDR3. Germline V gives CDR1 SGHRS, CDR2 YFSETQ. The origin of this receptor is a man between 45 and 60 years old who had recovered from COVID-19. Source material: PBMCs or T cells enriched from blood (not recorded which). The chain couples TRBV5-1 to TRBJ2-3; a weak D match, TRBD2 (6 bases). CDR3 sequence: CASSLDAGRSTDTQYF. The CDR3, as DNA: TGCGCCAGCAGCTTGGACGCGGGAAGGAGCACAGATACGCAGTATTTT.